The 29 T cell receptor beta chains given below trace back to one sample, sequenced in a study of multiple sclerosis patients with progressive multifocal leukoencephalopathy. Time point in this sample: time of PML onset. Assay used: immunoSEQ multiplex PCR; TCRdb lists only in-frame clones, some missing. Of some 28,000 clones in the sample, approximately 85% were seen once. Sample: PBMCs, taken from a patient treated with natalizumab. These receptor sequences come from a woman aged 25 to 39 with progressive multifocal leukoencephalopathy.

The J gene is TRBJ2-7, the V gene TRBV10-3; D is possibly TRBD1 or TRBD2 (6 bases each). With 4 bases removed from V and 4 bases from J, the gap between germline ends came to 17 bases. Looked up from germline, CDR1 is ENHRY and CDR2 is SYGVKD. The CDR3 runs to 15 residues. The CDR3 sequence: CAISALGGASYEQYF. In DNA, the CDR3 is TGTGCCATCAGTGCCCTGGGGGGCGCATCTTACGAGCAGTACTTC.

The V gene is TRBV2, the J gene TRBJ1-2; D might be TRBD1 (6 bases). The germline V gene encodes CDR1 SNHLY and CDR2 FYNNEI. V was clipped by 6 bases and J by 5 bases, with 13 bases between them. CDR3 length: 13 amino acids. The CDR3 protein is CASRGGRGYGYTF. For the CDR3, the DNA is TGTGCCAGCAGAGGGGGGCGAGGGTATGGCTACACCTTC.

The chain has TRBV5-6 and TRBJ2-3; TRBD2 is a possible D gene (6 bases). Trimming took off 1 base at V and 2 bases at J, with 8 bases between the two ends. There are 14 residues in the CDR3. The germline V gene has CDR1 SGHDT and CDR2 YYEEEE. The CDR3 protein is CASSLTGDTDTQYF. DNA of the CDR3: TGTGCCAGCAGCTTGACGGGGGACACAGATACGCAGTATTTT.

The CDR3 DNA reads TGTGCCAGCAGCACGGACAGGGAAACTGGGGCCAACGTCCTGACTTTC. Translation: CASSTDRETGANVLTF. This chain joins TRBV9 and TRBJ2-6; TRBD1 agrees at 8 bases. The CDR3 covers 16 residues. The germline V gene has CDR1 SGDLS and CDR2 YYNGEE. J lost 2 bases, V lost 4 bases, and 5 bases had no gene match.

By sample share, this clone is large. The rearrangement uses TRBV15 and TRBJ1-4; D is uncertain. Per the germline V gene, CDR1 is LNHNV and CDR2 is YYDKDF (reference sequence). Between the trimmed V and J ends, which lost 5 bases and 0 bases, there was a span of 10 bases. The CDR3 consists of 15 residues. The CDR3 loop is CATSSSDATNEKLFF. The CDR3, as DNA: TGTGCCACCAGCTCCTCGGATGCAACTAATGAAAAACTGTTTTTT.

The chain is built from TRBV10-1 and TRBJ2-3, with a tentative D call TRBD2 (6 bases). V was shortened by 2 bases and J by 0 bases, with 6 bases between the two germline ends. CDR1 and CDR2 (germline): WNHNN, SYGVQD (reference sequence). The CDR3 has 14 residues. Here the CDR3 DNA reads TGCGCCAGCAGTGAGGGGGGGAGCACAGATACGCAGTATTTT. It yields the protein CASSEGGSTDTQYF.

The CDR3 DNA reads as TGTGCCATCAGTGAGACCCAGAGAAGCTCCTACAATGAGCAGTTCTTC. Amino acid sequence: CAISETQRSSYNEQFF. The V call is TRBV10-3, the J call TRBJ2-1; D gene unclear. Trimming took 2 bases from V and 0 from J, leaving 11 bases between them. Looked up from germline, CDR1 is ENHRY and CDR2 is SYGVKD. CDR3 size: 16 residues.

This chain links TRBV7-9 with TRBJ2-3; TRBD2 is a possible D gene (5 bases). Germline loops: CDR1 SEHNR, CDR2 FQNEAQ (reference sequence). The CDR3 is made up of 15 amino acids. V lost 2 bases and J 3 bases, leaving 12 bases between the germline ends. The CDR3 sequence: CASSLLDGETDTQYF. As DNA, the CDR3 is TGTGCCAGCAGCTTACTCGACGGGGAGACAGATACGCAGTATTTT.

The chain links TRBV19 to TRBJ1-5; 9 bases are shared with TRBD1. This CDR3 is 13 amino acids long. The germline gives CDR1 LNHDA, CDR2 SQIVND (reference sequence). With 5 bases clipped from V and 7 bases from J, the junction kept 3 bases outside the gene matches. Here the CDR3 DNA reads TGTGCCAGTAGTTCACAGGGGGCCCAGCCCCAGCATTTT. This sequence encodes CASSSQGAQPQHF.

Here the CDR3 DNA reads TGTGCCAGCAGTTTGAGGGCTAGCGGGATAACAGATACGCAGTATTTT. Its translation is CASSLRASGITDTQYF. This rearrangement joins TRBV5-6 to TRBJ2-3; 9 nucleotides match TRBD2. Germline V gene data show CDR1 as SGHDT and CDR2 as YYEEEE. The CDR3 spans 16 residues. Trimming removed 5 bases from V and 3 bases from J; junction bases left unmatched: 10.

CDR3 region: CASSLGGQGNEQFF. The CDR3 bases are TGTGCCAGCAGCTTAGGGGGACAGGGCAATGAGCAGTTCTTC. This chain uses TRBV7-9 with TRBJ2-1; 9 nucleotides align to TRBD1. Germline loops: CDR1 SEHNR, CDR2 FQNEAQ (reference sequence). Trimming removed 1 base from V and 6 bases from J; junction bases left unmatched: 1. This CDR3 region has 14 residues.

V and J are TRBV4-3 and TRBJ1-1; TRBD1 aligns across 11 bases. Germline V gene lookup returns CDR1 LGHNA and CDR2 YSLEER. The V and J ends lost 0 bases and 5 bases, in that order; junction bases with no gene match: 5. The CDR3 totals 16 residues. The CDR3 reads CASSQDPGTGGTEAFF. The CDR3 bases are TGCGCCAGCAGCCAAGATCCCGGGACAGGGGGGACTGAAGCTTTCTTT.

This chain uses TRBV7-2 with TRBJ1-1; no firm D call. The germline V gene encodes CDR1 SGHTA and CDR2 FQGNSA. V dropped 4 bases and J dropped 5 bases, with 8 bases sitting between them. This CDR3 contains 12 residues. CDR3 sequence (DNA): TGTGCCAGCAGCTCCCGGGGTACTGAAGCTTTCTTT. Protein product: CASSSRGTEAFF.

The gene calls are TRBV6-5 and TRBJ2-5; D is possibly TRBD1 (5 bases). Germline assignment: CDR1 MNHEY and CDR2 SVGAGI. This CDR3 spans 14 amino acids. V lost 0 bases and J lost 1, with 6 bases in between. The CDR3 coding sequence is TGTGCCAGCAGTTACTCGACAGCCCAAGAGACCCAGTACTTC. Residues: CASSYSTAQETQYF.

This chain joins TRBV5-1 and TRBJ1-4; 8 positions match TRBD1. The CDR3 is made up of 16 amino acids. Losses at the gene ends were 0 bases for V and 8 bases for J; bases not matched to a gene: 9. The germline CDR1 and CDR2 sequences are SGHRS and YFSETQ. CDR3: CASSLGQGARKEKLFF. The CDR3 nucleotides are TGCGCCAGCAGCTTGGGGCAGGGGGCGCGAAAAGAAAAACTGTTTTTT.

The chain uses TRBV6-5 and TRBJ1-3; D unresolved. CDR1 and CDR2 (germline): MNHEY, SVGAGI. There are 15 residues in the CDR3. Between the trimmed V and J ends, which lost 3 bases and 2 bases, there was a span of 11 bases. CDR3 bases: TGTGCCAGCAGTTATATGGGAGAACCTGGAAACACCATATATTTT. Encoded protein: CASSYMGEPGNTIYF.

This rearrangement joins TRBV2 to TRBJ2-3, with 9 bases aligning to TRBD1. The germline CDR1 and CDR2 sequences are SNHLY and FYNNEI. This CDR3 comprises 15 residues. V shed 4 bases and J 4 bases; nucleotides not matched to a gene: 6. The CDR3 is CASSVLQGAADTQYF. The CDR3 nucleotides are TGTGCCAGCAGTGTATTACAGGGGGCGGCAGATACGCAGTATTTT.

The V call is TRBV27, the J call TRBJ1-1; possible D gene TRBD1, 6 bases. Per germline, CDR1 MNHEY and CDR2 SMNVEV (reference sequence). The ends were cut back, 0 bases at V and 6 bases at J, with 14 bases in the middle. The CDR3 is 15 amino acids. The CDR3 sequence: CASSLSRRGGAEAFF. CDR3 bases: TGTGCCAGCAGTTTATCGAGGAGGGGGGGCGCTGAAGCTTTCTTT.

The CDR3 is CASMRGLAGVSVYEQYF. The DNA of the CDR3 is TGTGCCAGCATGAGGGGACTAGCGGGAGTTTCGGTGTACGAGCAGTACTTC. The chain employs TRBV2 and TRBJ2-7, with TRBD2 matching 14 bases. The ends lost 7 bases at V and 4 bases at J; junction bases unmatched: 12. Germline lookup yields CDR1 SNHLY and CDR2 FYNNEI. This CDR3 contains 17 residues.

V gene TRBV5-4 combines with J gene TRBJ2-1, with D perhaps given as TRBD1 or TRBD2 (5 bases each). The ends were cut back, 4 bases at V and 5 bases at J, with 16 bases in the middle. The CDR3 totals 15 residues. Germline V gene lookup returns CDR1 SGHNT and CDR2 YYREEE (reference sequence). The CDR3 coding sequence is TGTGCCAGCAGCCATCGGGGTCAGGGAAACAATGAGCAGTTCTTC. Translated: CASSHRGQGNNEQFF.

To note about this clone: At one end the junction does not follow the germline gene, possibly because of a read error. The chain carries TRBV7-7 and TRBJ2-5; 10 bases align to TRBD2. CDR3 length equals 15 residues. The germline CDR1 and CDR2 sequences are SSHAT and FNYEAQ (reference sequence). The CDR3: CASSSLAGARETQYF. The CDR3 coding sequence is TGTGCTAGCAGTTCCCTAGCGGGGGCCCGGGAGACCCAGTACTTC.

The rearrangement links TRBV11-3 to TRBJ1-1; perhaps TRBD1 as D (5 bases). The germline V gene has CDR1 SGHNT and CDR2 YENEEA. The CDR3 totals 13 residues. V was cut by 5 bases and J by 1 base, with 8 bases left in between. The CDR3 DNA follows: TGTGCCAGCAGCCTACAGGCGAACACTGAAGCTTTCTTT. It translates to CASSLQANTEAFF.

The genes are TRBV7-2 and TRBJ2-5; D unresolved. Germline V gene sequence: CDR1 SGHTA, CDR2 FQGNSA. Trimming shortened V by 6 bases and J by 2 bases, and 4 bases separated the two germline ends. This CDR3 region has 11 residues. The CDR3 here is CASRSQETQYF. CDR3 nucleotide sequence: TGTGCCAGCAGGTCACAAGAGACCCAGTACTTC. The variable domain in full, completed from reference TRBV7-2 and TRBJ2-5, reads GAGVSQSPSNKVTEKGKDVELRCDPISGHTALYWYRQSLGQGLEFLIYFQGNSAPDKSGLPSDRFSAERTGGSVSTLTIQRTQQEDSAVYLCASRSQETQYFGPGTRLLVL.

This chain joins TRBV11-1 and TRBJ2-3, with a weak D call TRBD1 (6 bases). V shed 5 bases and J shed 10 bases, with 16 bases lying between them. This CDR3 has 13 residues. The germline CDR1 and CDR2 sequences are SGHAT and FQDESV (reference sequence). The CDR3 region is CASSANRAGAQYF. DNA of the CDR3: TGTGCCAGCAGCGCGAACAGGGCCGGGGCGCAGTATTTT.

The J gene is TRBJ2-2, the V gene TRBV5-1, with 8 bases that match TRBD1. The V gene's germline CDR1 is SGHRS and CDR2 YFSETQ. Germline trimming cut 7 bases from V and 3 bases from J; bases unmatched to any gene: 8. The CDR3 spans 15 residues. CDR3 sequence reads: CASQSTGGYTGELFF. CDR3 DNA: TGCGCCAGCCAATCAACAGGGGGGTACACCGGGGAGCTGTTTTTT.

The rearrangement joins TRBV27 to TRBJ2-1, with unresolved D. The CDR3 is 14 residues long. Trimming cost V 5 bases and J 4 bases, with 12 bases left between them. Per germline, CDR1 MNHEY and CDR2 SMNVEV (reference sequence). The CDR3 region is CASSPPGLYNEQFF. CDR3 in DNA: TGTGCCAGCAGTCCCCCCGGTCTGTACAATGAGCAGTTCTTC.

This clone was counted between two and nine times. This rearrangement joins TRBV6-5 to TRBJ1-1; tentative D call: TRBD1 (5 bases). With 0 bases removed from V and 4 bases from J, the gap between germline ends came to 12 bases. The germline gives CDR1 MNHEY, CDR2 SVGAGI. CDR3 length equals 15 residues. The CDR3 loop reads CASSYSGGGSTEAFF. The CDR3 DNA follows: TGTGCCAGCAGTTACTCGGGGGGGGGAAGCACTGAAGCTTTCTTT.

This sequence joins TRBV7-9 and TRBJ2-3; D not resolved. The germline gives CDR1 SEHNR, CDR2 FQNEAQ (reference sequence). CDR3 length: 12 amino acids. V was shortened by 6 bases and J by 0 bases, with 4 bases between the two germline ends. The DNA for the CDR3 is TGTGCCAGCAGTATTAGCACAGATACGCAGTATTTT. Translating gives CASSISTDTQYF.

The gene calls are TRBV5-1 and TRBJ2-3; maybe TRBD2 (6 bases). The V gene lost 4 bases and the J gene lost 5 bases, with 17 bases spanning the gap. The germline V gene encodes CDR1 SGHRS and CDR2 YFSETQ. There are 15 residues in the CDR3. CDR3 sequence reads: CASSPTSQSGDTQYF. The CDR3 DNA is TGCGCCAGCAGCCCAACTAGCCAGTCCGGAGATACGCAGTATTTT. Full variable domain (rest looked up from reference TRBV5-1 and TRBJ2-3): KAGVTQTPRYLIKTRGQQVTLSCSPISGHRSVSWYQQTPGQGLQFLFEYFSETQRNKGNFPGRFSGRQFSNSRSEMNVSTLELGDSALYLCASSPTSQSGDTQYFGPGTRLTVL.